This entry lists 22 T cell receptor beta chains sequenced from one sample in a study of blood T cells in healthy people across ages. It was with a sample-barcoded 5' primer and a J-beta primer mix that a second PCR of about 6 to 11 cycles was run. TCRdb redid the calling of the 5' RACE reads with MiXCR, one entry per CDR3 protein. Here the sample spans more than 600,000 distinct CDR3 sequences, 20% to 30% being singletons. A further study also used this sample, focusing on T cells of mothers and their children.

The sample taken for sequencing was blood. These receptors came from a boy aged 5 to 17 in good health.

The gene calls are TRBV6-1 and TRBJ2-1, with D maybe TRBD1 (5 bases). Germline V gene lookup returns CDR1 MNHNS and CDR2 SASEGT. Between the trimmed V and J ends, which lost 4 bases and 4 bases, there was a span of 8 bases. This CDR3 spans 13 amino acids. The CDR3 bases are TGTGCCAGCAGTGGCGCAGGGTACAATGAGCAGTTCTTC. It codes for CASSGAGYNEQFF.

V and J are TRBV20-1 and TRBJ2-7; the D gene could be TRBD1 or TRBD2 (5 bases each). The length of the CDR3 is 12 residues. V was pared by 3 bases and J by 2 bases, with 8 bases between. The germline CDR1 and CDR2 sequences are DFQATT and SNEGSKA (reference sequence). CDR3 protein: CSASGDPYEQYF. The CDR3 DNA reads as TGCAGTGCTAGCGGGGACCCCTACGAGCAGTACTTC.

The table lists this clonotype with many counts. The V gene is TRBV12-3 or TRBV12-4, the J gene TRBJ2-3, with 7 bases fitting TRBD1. The length of the CDR3 is 13 residues. The J segment lost 6 bases and the V segment lost 3 bases, leaving 3 bases of the junction unmatched. The CDR3 nucleotides read TGTGCCAGCAGTTTCCAGGACAGGGATACGCAGTATTTT. This gives the protein CASSFQDRDTQYF.

The chain employs TRBV11-3 and TRBJ2-6; D is possibly TRBD2 (6 bases). Trimming took off 0 bases at V and 3 bases at J, with 6 bases between the two ends. The CDR3 runs 15 residues. CDR1 and CDR2 from the germline V gene are SGHNT and YENEEA. The CDR3 bases are TGTGCCAGCAGCTTAGAGCGGGGTGGGGCCAACGTCCTGACTTTC. This translates into CASSLERGGANVLTF.

Only a few counts were recorded for this clonotype. V gene TRBV10-3 combines with J gene TRBJ2-3; D is undetermined. Germline lookup yields CDR1 ENHRY and CDR2 SYGVKD. V was trimmed by 2 bases and J by 6 bases, leaving 9 bases between them. CDR3 length equals 13 residues. The CDR3 is CAISEDVADTQYF. The CDR3 DNA reads as TGTGCCATCAGTGAGGATGTGGCGGATACGCAGTATTTT.

The V gene is TRBV28, the J gene TRBJ2-5; D gene uncertain. The closer fit of TRBJ2-7 to the DNA end suggests the J call may be wrong. The CDR3 runs to 17 residues. Germline V gene lookup returns CDR1 MDHEN and CDR2 SYDVKM. CDR3 loop: CASSLSLMDDTSYEQYF. The CDR3 DNA is TGTGCCAGCAGTTTAAGTCTAATGGACGACACAAGCTACGAGCAGTACTTC.

The V gene is TRBV29-1, the J gene TRBJ2-3, with D unclear. This CDR3 spans 13 amino acids. Per germline, CDR1 SQVTM and CDR2 ANQGSEA. V lost 7 bases and J 4 bases, leaving 15 bases between the germline ends. The CDR3 reads CSAEPEHADTQYF. The CDR3 DNA follows: TGCAGCGCTGAGCCTGAACATGCAGATACGCAGTATTTT.

The gene calls are TRBV7-8 and TRBJ1-4; D call uncertain. Trimming took 0 bases from V and 5 from J, leaving 13 bases between them. This CDR3 contains 16 residues. Looked up from germline, CDR1 is SGHVS and CDR2 is FQNEAQ. The CDR3 protein is CASSLAYPTANEKLFF. The CDR3 DNA sequence: TGTGCCAGCAGCTTAGCGTACCCCACAGCAAATGAAAAACTGTTTTTT.

This clonotype was detected only a few times. The chain recombines TRBV3-1 with TRBJ2-5, with D uncertain. The CDR3 totals 14 residues. Deletions cut 5 bases from V and 5 bases from J, with 15 bases between. The germline V gene encodes CDR1 LGHDT and CDR2 YNNKEL (reference sequence). CDR3 in amino acids: CASSTTWGDETQYF. The CDR3 DNA is TGTGCCAGCAGCACCACCTGGGGTGACGAGACCCAGTACTTC.

V is TRBV20-1 and J is TRBJ2-3, with TRBD2 as a possible D gene (6 bases). The CDR3 loop spans 13 amino acids. V lost 2 bases, J lost 3 bases, and 9 bases lay in between. CDR1 DFQATT and CDR2 SNEGSKA come from the germline V gene (reference sequence). CDR3 coding DNA: TGCAGTGCTAGATGGGACTTTACAGATACGCAGTATTTT. Encoded protein: CSARWDFTDTQYF.

The sample holds a few counts of this clonotype. The rearrangement links TRBV7-2 to TRBJ2-5; the D is unclear. The CDR3 runs to 15 residues. Germline assignment: CDR1 SGHTA and CDR2 FQGNSA. Trimming removed 0 bases from V and 4 bases from J, with 12 bases in between. The CDR3 sequence: CASSLAVALGETQYF. Here the CDR3 DNA reads TGTGCCAGCAGCTTAGCTGTAGCACTTGGAGAGACCCAGTACTTC.

V usage is TRBV4-1 and J usage is TRBJ1-5, with D possibly matching TRBD1 (6 bases). Germline V CDR1 and CDR2: MGHRA, YSYEKL. CDR3 length equals 19 residues. The ends were cut back, 1 base at V and 1 base at J, with 20 bases in the middle. For the CDR3, the DNA is TGCGCCAGCAGCCAAGCCGGGGGCAGAACCGCGAGGAGCAATCAGCCCCAGCATTTT. It encodes CASSQAGGRTARSNQPQHF.

The gene calls are TRBV28 and TRBJ2-7; perhaps TRBD2 as D (8 bases). Germline-derived CDR1 and CDR2 are MDHEN and SYDVKM. V was cut by 6 bases and J by 2 bases, with 20 bases left in between. This CDR3 is built from 16 residues. CDR3 loop: CASSPAGGRGPYEQYF. The CDR3 DNA is TGTGCCAGCAGCCCCGCGGGAGGAAGGGGGCCCTACGAGCAGTACTTC.

The rearrangement uses TRBV20-1 and TRBJ2-5; D not resolved. There are 12 residues in the CDR3. CDR1 and CDR2 from the germline V gene are DFQATT and SNEGSKA (reference sequence). Trimming shortened V by 4 bases and J by 2 bases, and 8 bases separated the two germline ends. The CDR3 DNA follows: TGCAGTGCTACTCGCGATCAAGAGACCCAGTACTTC. This encodes CSATRDQETQYF.

This clonotype was seen only a few times. The CDR3 is CASSFTSTNEKLFF. The CDR3 DNA reads TGTGCCAGCAGCTTTACCTCAACTAATGAAAAACTGTTTTTT. V usage is TRBV7-6 and J usage is TRBJ1-4; no definite D call. The CDR3 is made up of 14 amino acids. V lost 3 bases and J 0 bases, leaving 5 bases between the germline ends. Germline values: CDR1 SGHVS, CDR2 FNYEAQ.

The genes are TRBV7-9 and TRBJ1-4, with 8 bases matching TRBD1. The CDR3 totals 17 residues. Germline CDR1 and CDR2: SEHNR and FQNEAQ (reference sequence). Trimming took 0 bases from V and 0 from J; bases not matched to a gene: 3. The CDR3 region is CASSLAQGAPTNEKLFF. The DNA of the CDR3 is TGTGCCAGCAGCTTAGCTCAGGGGGCGCCAACTAATGAAAAACTGTTTTTT.

The table lists this clonotype with a few counts. The chain joins TRBV29-1 to TRBJ2-1; D is possibly TRBD2 (7 bases). Trimming took 3 bases from V and 7 from J, leaving 16 bases between them. Germline lookup yields CDR1 SQVTM and CDR2 ANQGSEA. The CDR3 runs to 14 residues. CDR3 region: CSVDWPGGSNEQFF. The DNA for the CDR3 is TGCAGCGTTGATTGGCCGGGGGGCTCAAATGAGCAGTTCTTC.

This clonotype was recorded a few times. CDR3 loop: CASSETWRTGGGYTF. The CDR3 nucleotides are TGTGCCAGCAGTGAAACGTGGAGGACAGGGGGCGGCTACACCTTC. The chain recombines TRBV6-1 with TRBJ1-2, with 11 positions matching TRBD1. CDR3 length: 15 residues. Looked up from germline, CDR1 is MNHNS and CDR2 is SASEGT. The V segment lost 2 bases and the J segment 8 bases; nucleotides outside the gene matches: 7.

The V gene is TRBV10-3, the J gene TRBJ2-1, with D uncertain. The CDR3 has 11 residues. CDR1 ENHRY and CDR2 SYGVKD come from the germline V gene. V lost 2 bases and J 6 bases, leaving 2 bases between the germline ends. In DNA form, the CDR3 reads TGTGCCATCAGTGAGCTCAATGAGCAGTTCTTC. Translating it yields CAISELNEQFF.

This clonotype occurred many times. The chain uses TRBV6-1 and TRBJ2-5; 12 bases are a match to TRBD2. Germline values: CDR1 MNHNS, CDR2 SASEGT. The ends lost 2 bases at V and 4 bases at J; junction bases unmatched: 2. CDR3 size: 15 residues. The CDR3 sequence: CASSELAGGPETQYF. DNA of the CDR3: TGTGCCAGCAGTGAACTAGCGGGGGGGCCAGAGACCCAGTACTTC.

V gene TRBV13 combines with J gene TRBJ2-2; D uncertain. Germline V CDR1 and CDR2: PRHDT, FYEKMQ (reference sequence). The CDR3 consists of 15 residues. The V gene lost 5 bases and the J gene lost 3 bases, with 13 bases spanning the gap. For the CDR3, the DNA is TGTGCCAGCAGCGACACGGGCGACTACACCGGGGAGCTGTTTTTT. Its protein is CASSDTGDYTGELFF.

This clonotype has just a few counts. The chain is built from TRBV24-1 and TRBJ2-5, with no clear D. Germline V CDR1 and CDR2: KGHDR, SFDVKD. The V end lost 9 bases, the J end lost 5 bases, and 18 bases lay between the germline ends. The CDR3 covers 14 residues. The CDR3 coding sequence is TGTGCCACCGGCAAACCGGGCCCGGTGGAGACCCAGTACTTC. Residues: CATGKPGPVETQYF.